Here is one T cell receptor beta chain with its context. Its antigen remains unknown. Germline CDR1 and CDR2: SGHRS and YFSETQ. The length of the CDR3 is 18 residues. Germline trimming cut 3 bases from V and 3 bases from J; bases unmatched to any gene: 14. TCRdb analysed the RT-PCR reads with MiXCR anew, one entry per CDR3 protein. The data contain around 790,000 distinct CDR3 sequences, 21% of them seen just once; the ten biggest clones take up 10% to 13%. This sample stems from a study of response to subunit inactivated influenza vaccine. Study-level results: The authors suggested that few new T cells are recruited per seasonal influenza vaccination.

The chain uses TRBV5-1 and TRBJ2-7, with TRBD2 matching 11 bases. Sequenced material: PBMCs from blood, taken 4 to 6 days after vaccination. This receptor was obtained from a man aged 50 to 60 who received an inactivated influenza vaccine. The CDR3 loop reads CASSSPAGRTSGFYEQYF. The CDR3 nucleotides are TGCGCCAGCAGCTCGCCTGCTGGGAGGACTAGCGGGTTCTACGAGCAGTACTTC.